What follows are 9 T cell receptor beta chains derived from one specimen sequenced in a study of blood T cell repertoires in COVID-19 (dated by TCRdb to between 2020 and 2021). To prepare the library, the immunoSEQ multiplex PCR assay was applied. The clones in this table, taken by TCRdb from immuneACCESS, are in-frame only. Not every clone is retained; where verified, under half of the shortfall comes from an unresolved V gene, and the cause of the rest is unknown. This sample lists about 480,000 clones; approximately 91% were detected once. The biggest ten clones account for under 8.5% of the sample. Sequencing was done on a sample of peripheral blood. The receptors derive from a woman aged 50 to 60 with COVID-19, enrolled during active disease.

The J gene is TRBJ1-3, the V gene TRBV7-9; weak D call: TRBD1 (5 bases). Between the trimmed V and J ends, which lost 3 bases and 4 bases, there was a span of 13 bases. Germline values: CDR1 SEHNR, CDR2 FQNEAQ (reference sequence). The length of the CDR3 is 15 residues. As DNA, the CDR3 is TGTGCCAGCAGCTTCAGCGGGGCAGGAGGAAACACCATATATTTT. This codes for CASSFSGAGGNTIYF.

The J gene is TRBJ1-1, the V gene TRBV2, with TRBD1 identical over 7 bases. CDR3 size: 14 residues. Per the germline V gene, CDR1 is SNHLY and CDR2 is FYNNEI. The V gene end was trimmed by 4 bases and the J gene end by 0 bases; junction bases not matched to a gene: 2. DNA for the CDR3: TGTGCCAGCAGTGGACAGGGAGTGAACACTGAAGCTTTCTTT. This sequence encodes CASSGQGVNTEAFF.

The chain uses TRBV28 and TRBJ1-5; D perhaps matches TRBD1 (6 bases). V was cut by 6 bases and J by 2 bases, with 8 bases left in between. CDR1 is MDHEN, CDR2 SYDVKM, per germline. The CDR3 consists of 13 residues. The CDR3 DNA follows: TGTGCCAGCAGGGGGGCGGGCAATCAGCCCCAGCATTTT. Encoded protein: CASRGAGNQPQHF.

This clone occurred a few times. The chain joins TRBV5-1 to TRBJ1-6, with 7 positions matching TRBD1. The CDR3 is made up of 14 amino acids. CDR1 SGHRS and CDR2 YFSETQ come from the germline V gene. V was clipped by 4 bases and J by 8 bases; unmatched bases: 6. The CDR3 reads CASSIDREHSPLHF. CDR3 nucleotides: TGCGCCAGCAGCATCGACAGGGAACATTCACCCCTCCACTTT.

V is TRBV21-1 and J is TRBJ1-2; the table assigns TRBD1, which was not confirmed against the DNA. TRBV21-1 is labeled a pseudogene. The CDR3 extends over 14 amino acids. CDR3: CASSALQGPYGYTF. The CDR3, as DNA: TGTGCCAGCAGCGCTTTACAGGGGCCGTATGGCTACACCTTC.

V usage is TRBV3-1 (or the pseudogene TRBV3-2) and J usage is TRBJ1-4, with TRBD1 identical over 8 bases. J gave up 4 bases and V 6 bases, and 13 bases lay outside the gene matches. The CDR3 has 17 amino acids. Germline V gives CDR1 LGHDT, CDR2 YNNKEL (reference sequence). CDR3 nucleotide sequence: TGTGCCAGCAGTTCGGACCTACAGGGGGGGGGTAATGAAAAACTGTTTTTT. Residues: CASSSDLQGGGNEKLFF.

V gene TRBV11-2 combines with J gene TRBJ2-7, with D perhaps TRBD1 (5 bases). CDR1 and CDR2 from the germline V gene are SGHAT and FQNNGV. The CDR3 sequence is 13 residues long. Trimming took off 6 bases at V and 4 bases at J, with 13 bases between the two ends. This CDR3 reads CASRKSQGYEQYF. Written as DNA, the CDR3 is TGTGCCAGCAGAAAATCCCAGGGATACGAGCAGTACTTC.

This chain joins TRBV5-1 and TRBJ1-6, with no clear D. V was shortened by 3 bases and J by 7 bases, with 14 bases between the two germline ends. CDR3 size: 15 residues. In germline, CDR1 is SGHRS, CDR2 YFSETQ. CDR3 DNA: TGCGCCAGCAGCTACCGGGAAGGCTTGAATTCACCCCTCCACTTT. It specifies CASSYREGLNSPLHF.

This CDR3 is CASSLGGTGELFF. Here the CDR3 DNA reads TGTGCCAGCAGTTTAGGAGGGACCGGGGAGCTGTTTTTT. The rearrangement links TRBV12-3 or TRBV12-4 to TRBJ2-2; D may be TRBD2 (5 bases). CDR3 length: 13 amino acids. Trimming left V 1 base short and J 5 bases short, with 5 bases between.